The 11 T cell receptor beta chains listed next were all sequenced from one sample in a study of blood T cell repertoires in COVID-19. Data came from immunoSEQ multiplex PCR; TCRdb stores just in-frame clones and leaves some out. This table has over 150,000 clones, roughly nine tenths appearing once. Sequencing used peripheral blood. The receptors derive from a man aged 50 or older with acute or convalescent COVID-19.

The V and J genes are TRBV6-4 and TRBJ2-3, with 9 bases matching TRBD2. This CDR3 spans 13 amino acids. Germline CDR1 reads MRHNA; CDR2 reads SNTAGT. V trimming: 11 bases; J trimming: 4 bases; junction bases outside the gene matches: 7. CDR3 coding DNA: TGTGCCGGGGGGACTAGCTTCGCAGATACGCAGTATTTT. The encoded protein is CAGGTSFADTQYF.

The chain has TRBV6-4 and TRBJ1-1; 8 nucleotides agree with TRBD1. The CDR3 extends over 14 amino acids. The V segment lost 5 bases and the J segment 4 bases; nucleotides outside the gene matches: 6. Germline values: CDR1 MRHNA, CDR2 SNTAGT. CDR3: CASSQGAEVTEAFF. CDR3 nucleotide sequence: TGTGCCAGCAGTCAGGGGGCGGAGGTCACTGAAGCTTTCTTT.

The rearrangement uses TRBV5-1 and TRBJ1-2; unclear D gene. The CDR3 consists of 14 residues. Germline CDR1 reads SGHRS; CDR2 reads YFSETQ. V was pared by 1 base and J by 3 bases, with 10 bases between. CDR3 region: CASSLSGGDYGYTF. Written as DNA, the CDR3 is TGCGCCAGCAGCTTGAGTGGCGGTGACTATGGCTACACCTTC.

This clone has only one observation. The V gene is TRBV3-1 (or the pseudogene TRBV3-2), the J gene TRBJ1-1; weak D call: TRBD1 (6 bases). This CDR3 has 14 residues. The V end was cut by 0 bases, the J end by 9 bases, with 14 bases between. The germline gives CDR1 LGHDT, CDR2 YNNKEL (reference sequence). The CDR3 sequence is CASSQDRRGGQAFF. CDR3 bases: TGTGCCAGCAGCCAAGACCGACGGGGGGGCCAAGCTTTCTTT.

The CDR3 spells CASSLRQGSGSPLHF. For the CDR3, the DNA is TGTGCCAGCAGTTTACGGCAGGGCTCCGGTTCACCCCTCCACTTT. The chain employs TRBV27 and TRBJ1-6, with a weak D call TRBD1 (5 bases). V was cut by 2 bases and J by 9 bases, with 14 bases left in between. In germline, CDR1 is MNHEY, CDR2 SMNVEV (reference sequence). The CDR3 loop spans 15 amino acids.

This clone has only a few counts. This chain links TRBV6-5 with TRBJ1-5; D uncertain. Per germline, CDR1 MNHEY and CDR2 SVGAGI. The CDR3 is made up of 13 amino acids. V was trimmed by 4 bases and J by 7 bases, leaving 11 bases between them. The CDR3 bases are TGTGCCAGCAGTTTGGCAGGCCAACAGCCCCAGCATTTT. Translating it yields CASSLAGQQPQHF.

The V and J genes are TRBV6-6 and TRBJ2-5, with D possibly being TRBD1 (6 bases). The CDR3 loop spans 13 amino acids. CDR1 is MNHNY, CDR2 SVGAGI, per germline (reference sequence). V was pared by 10 bases and J by 4 bases, with 16 bases between. The CDR3 nucleotides are TGTGCCACCACGACGTTAGGGGGAGAGACCCAGTACTTC. It yields the protein CATTTLGGETQYF.

The chain uses TRBV24-1 and TRBJ2-1; D is uncertain. The CDR3 is 16 amino acids. The germline V and J ends were trimmed by 4 bases and 5 bases, with 17 bases remaining between them. Germline CDR1 KGHDR, CDR2 SFDVKD. The CDR3 DNA follows: TGTGCCACCAGTGACCCGAATGGTGTCAGTCACAATGAGCAGTTCTTC. The encoded protein is CATSDPNGVSHNEQFF.

The chain employs TRBV20-1 and TRBJ2-7; D possibly corresponds to TRBD1 (5 bases). The CDR3 has 12 amino acids. Trimming removed 4 bases from V and 6 bases from J, with 13 bases in between. Germline V gene sequence: CDR1 DFQATT, CDR2 SNEGSKA (reference sequence). DNA of the CDR3: TGCAGTGCTAATGACCAGGGATTCGAGCAGTACGTC. This translates into CSANDQGFEQYV.

This clone was found once. The sample holds other DNA sequences that translate to the same CDR3. The chain combines TRBV5-1 with TRBJ2-1, with 10 bases matching TRBD2. The V gene end was trimmed by 0 bases and the J gene end by 7 bases; junction bases not matched to a gene: 4. This CDR3 is 15 amino acids long. Germline loops: CDR1 SGHRS, CDR2 YFSETQ. The CDR3 nucleotides are TGCGCCAGCAGCTTGGTGGCTAGCGGGAGTAATGAGCAGTTCTTC. Encoded protein: CASSLVASGSNEQFF.

The chain recombines TRBV27 with TRBJ1-6, with a weak D call TRBD1 (6 bases). Germline V CDR1 and CDR2: MNHEY, SMNVEV (reference sequence). The V end lost 2 bases, the J end lost 8 bases, and 13 bases lay between the germline ends. The CDR3 spans 15 residues. CDR3 coding DNA: TGTGCCAGCAGTTTAGTGAACAGGGTTGATTCACCCCTCCACTTT. Protein product: CASSLVNRVDSPLHF.